The 8 T cell receptor beta chains below were found in one sample sequenced in a study of T cell repertoires in cytomegalovirus infection. Each CDR3 protein is one row after TCRdb ran MiXCR on the reads. The data show approximately 120,000 distinct CDR3 sequences, with approximately 30% seen just once and about 54% held by the top ten. No antigen has been assigned to these receptors. The input for sequencing was CD8+ T cells from cultured PBMCs, taken from culture after CMV antigen stimulation. These receptors were taken from a human donor in good health (CMV status not recorded). Some clones in this sample may be carry-over from other donors' samples.

The V call is TRBV20-1, the J call TRBJ1-1; D gene uncertain. V dropped 0 bases and J dropped 0 bases, with 5 bases sitting between them. The CDR3 is 13 residues long. Germline V gives CDR1 DFQATT, CDR2 SNEGSKA (reference sequence). DNA for the CDR3: TGCAGTGCTAGAGATGGGTTGAACACTGAAGCTTTCTTT. Translation: CSARDGLNTEAFF.

The chain carries TRBV14 and TRBJ1-1, with 10 bases matching TRBD1. With 3 bases clipped from V and 5 bases from J, the junction kept 9 bases outside the gene matches. CDR1 SGHDN and CDR2 FVKESK come from the germline V gene. The CDR3 is made up of 16 amino acids. The CDR3 DNA is TGTGCCAGCAGCCATGGGGACAGGGGCGCGGGTACTGAAGCTTTCTTT. This encodes CASSHGDRGAGTEAFF.

This clonotype was detected many times. This chain connects TRBV19 to TRBJ2-7, with a tentative D call TRBD2 (6 bases). Trimming removed 3 bases at V and 3 bases at J, with 15 bases between. In germline, CDR1 is LNHDA, CDR2 SQIVND (reference sequence). The CDR3 runs 15 residues. The CDR3 DNA follows: TGTGCCAGTAGTATGGACTATGGTAGATACTACGAGCAGTACTTC. It specifies CASSMDYGRYYEQYF.

The chain carries TRBV27 and TRBJ1-2; TRBD1 is a possible D gene (5 bases). The germline gives CDR1 MNHEY, CDR2 SMNVEV (reference sequence). V was trimmed by 6 bases and J by 2 bases, leaving 10 bases between them. CDR3 size: 13 residues. In nucleotides, the CDR3 is TGTGCCAGCAGAGACAGTTTCAACTATGGCTACACCTTC. Translated: CASRDSFNYGYTF.

This sequence joins TRBV20-1 and TRBJ2-7, with D unresolved. The CDR3 extends over 13 amino acids. Germline CDR1 and CDR2: DFQATT and SNEGSKA (reference sequence). V shed 0 bases and J shed 4 bases, with 10 bases lying between them. This chain's CDR3 is CSARDGVTYEQYF. The CDR3 DNA follows: TGCAGTGCTAGAGATGGGGTCACGTACGAGCAGTACTTC.

This clonotype has ten or more counts. The chain carries TRBV5-5 and TRBJ1-4; possible D gene TRBD1, 5 bases. Germline assignment: CDR1 SGHKS and CDR2 YYEKEE (reference sequence). CDR3 length: 14 amino acids. V gave up 0 bases and J gave up 8 bases, with 11 bases separating them. The DNA for the CDR3 is TGTGCCAGCAGCTTGGGGCAGGGCTACGAAAAACTGTTTTTT. Protein: CASSLGQGYEKLFF.

This clonotype occurred many times. The J gene is TRBJ2-5, the V gene TRBV7-2; D is perhaps TRBD2 (5 bases). Trimming shortened V by 5 bases and J by 5 bases, and 18 bases separated the two germline ends. The germline V gene encodes CDR1 SGHTA and CDR2 FQGNSA. The CDR3 is made up of 15 amino acids. This CDR3 reads CASSPDGVTRETQYF. The CDR3 coding sequence is TGTGCCAGCAGCCCGGACGGGGTGACTCGGGAGACCCAGTACTTC.

DNA of the CDR3: TGTGCCAGCAGTTTGGAGCCTGAGGGCAGCGGAACCTACAATGAGCAGTTCTTC. Translation: CASSLEPEGSGTYNEQFF. The genes are TRBV27 and TRBJ2-1; perhaps TRBD2 as D (5 bases). This CDR3 has 18 residues. V lost 3 bases, J lost 2 bases, and 20 bases lay in between. Germline CDR1 reads MNHEY; CDR2 reads SMNVEV (reference sequence).